The following is a T cell receptor beta chain sequence with its context. There is no known antigen for this receptor. Base-call qualities are not available, and no considerably larger clone is one nucleotide away. This sample is part of a study of shared clonotypes between healthy human individuals (dated by TCRdb to 2018 to 2021). Background on the whole study: Three men and a couple of women, aged 18 to 49 years, made up the cohort. Libraries were prepared and TCR repertoires were sequenced by different laboratories using diverse techniques, in order to increase sequencing depth and limit assay-specific biases. To estimate repertoire size and how much clonotype sharing occurs between individuals, the study deeply sequenced the blood TCR repertoires of several healthy adults. Per donor, leukapheresis produced somewhere between about 0.8 and 9 billion PBMCs. For each donor, CD4 naive and CD4 memory were each given three plates, CD8 naive was given two plates, and CD8 memory was given one plate.

The germline V gene provides CDR1 ENHRY and CDR2 SYGVKD. From the cysteine up to the phenylalanine, the CDR3 has a length of 17 residues. This entry keeps only the CDR3 DNA: 51 bases, framed from base 1. At the junction V is shortened by 0 bases and J by 2 bases, with 14 bases in between. Using the deep immunoSEQ assay, TCR CDR3 regions were amplified from genomic DNA by multiplex PCR. Genomic DNA extracted from each cell subset was distributed evenly over all wells of several immunoSEQ 96-well plates, and each plate served as one replicate. For sorted subsets, about 200 ng genomic DNA, equal to 25,000 to 35,000 T cell genomes, was loaded into each replicate PCR. The purified libraries were quantified using a Qubit 3.0 fluorometer, sized with a Bioanalyzer 2100, and then quantified again using the KAPA Library Quantification kit. Every immunoSEQ 96-well plate was sequenced on a dedicated single-read 150-cycle Illumina NextSeq 550 flow cell. As for the authors' bioinformatics: Because only junctional sequences without quality scores were contained in the immunoSEQ output, filtering matching that applied to full-length reads could not be performed. Sequences were annotated with PyIR, a Python wrapper for IgBLAST v1.9, and V/J genes and CDR3 were assigned using IMGT germline references. Reads were filtered out if the reads had weak V/J assignments (E-value above 1e-6), no CDR3, stop codons, out-of-frame junctions, or ambiguous translated residues. V3J clonotypes were defined as sequences sharing an identical inferred V gene, J gene, and CDR3 amino acid sequence. The percentage overlap between two repertoires was calculated by dividing the number of shared unique clonotypes by the size of the smaller repertoire. Richness of each repertoire was evaluated using RTK rarefaction, the Chao1 estimator, and Recon v2.1 estimates of unobserved clonotypes. Generation probabilities for all TCRbeta clonotypes obtained by the gDNA method from a handful of donors were computed using OLGA. The table was pulled from immuneACCESS by TCRdb, which kept in-frame rearrangements only. Such tables lose some clones; where checked, under half of the loss comes from unresolved V genes, and the rest has no known cause. Clone size and the V and J calls come from that table; the DNA yielded D and trimming. This sample has about 2.4 million clones in its table, and around nine tenths of those were observed once. The ten largest clonotypes hold 0.14% of the sample.

The donors were healthy, HIV-negative adults with no recently reported acute infections or vaccinations. Every donor was a Caucasian adult residing in Nashville, Tennessee, USA. CD4+ T cells were enriched through magnetic negative selection, after which naive cells were positively selected on CD45RA and the remaining negative fraction served as the memory subset. Blood was obtained by leukapheresis, after which PBMCs were separated by Ficoll-Histopaque density gradient centrifugation and cryopreserved in liquid nitrogen vapor phase. Analytical flow cytometry was used to check the purity and quantity of each magnetically sorted T cell population. From each sorted fraction, genomic DNA was isolated and quantified by UV absorbance on a Nanodrop 2000c. The paper as a whole reports these results and caveats: Only blood was sampled, and tissue TCR repertoires likely differ from those in blood. Pairwise subsampling led to the expectation that sequencing depth would affect the degree of clonotype sharing among donors. Across a handful of donors, around 5% of naive CD4, around 3.3% of naive CD8, about 2% of memory CD4, and 0.3% to 0.45% of memory CD8 clonotypes were shared. Naive subsets generally had larger estimated clonotype richness than memory subsets did. Compared with non-shared clonotypes, the clonotypes found in all four sorted-subset donors had higher generation probabilities. Rarefaction of sorted-subset datasets indicated incomplete sequencing despite the large sequencing depth. Because the study included only a small number of donors, the genetic and exposure-history diversity represented was limited.

The chain is assembled from TRBV10-3 and TRBJ1-5; the D gene cannot be resolved reliably. The sequenced sample was naive CD4+ T cells sorted from blood. The cell subset or site label on this specimen signifies: CD45RA+ positively selected. The sequence came from a man between 18 and 35 years old in good health. The bases read TGTGCCATCAGTGAGTCGAAGGGAGTATTGGGCAATCAGCCCCAGCATTTT. The encoded protein is CAISESKGVLGNQPQHF.